This TCR beta chain was sequenced in a study of vaccination effects on CD4 cells after COVID-19. Study results and caveats: Substantial clonal contraction characterized both infection- and vaccine-induced clones late after vaccination. Healthy vaccine recipients' vaccine-induced clones were almost all SARS-CoV-2 mono-reactive.

A note on this clone: As yet, its antigen is unknown.

This CDR3 comprises 16 residues. V shed 2 bases, J shed 14 bases, and the junction held 14 bases outside the gene matches. Per the germline V gene, CDR1 is MNHEY and CDR2 is SVGEGT. ViraFEST assay sequencing came after antigen-specific CD4+ T cells were expanded with viral peptide pools. A roughly 10-day culture period preceded the isolation of CD4+ T cells. Absence of prior SARS-CoV-2 infection characterized the vaccine recipients, who showed negative nucleocapsid antibodies. The method was immunoSEQ multiplex PCR; TCRdb's version includes in-frame clones alone and lacks a portion of them. The repertoire holds about 24,000 clones, less than 80% seen once, with 3% to 4% in the top ten.

This clonotype was obtained from a human donor who received a COVID-19 vaccine. Sequencing used CD4+ T cells from PBMCs cultured with SARS-CoV-2 spike peptides, obtained before COVID-19 vaccination. This rearrangement joins TRBV6-2 or TRBV6-3 to TRBJ2-1, with TRBD2 matching over 11 bases. The CDR3, as DNA: TGTGCCAGCAGTTACAGGGGGCTAGCGGGGGGCCCGAGGGAGTTCTTC. This gives the protein CASSYRGLAGGPREFF.